Included here is one TCR beta chain sequence, with context. The antigen remains undetermined. This record belongs to a study of blood T cells in healthy people across ages. General study results and limits: Estimated diversity across one million T cells was deemed an underestimate.

The CDR3 is made up of 14 amino acids. CDR1 MDHEN and CDR2 SYDVKM come from the germline V gene. Trimming at V came to 5 bases and at J to 4 bases, leaving 7 bases not matched to a gene. The use of a sample-barcoded 5' primer and a J-beta primer mix characterized a second PCR of 7 to 11 cycles. Each cDNA molecule, via a template-switch adaptor with 12 random nucleotides, was tagged. From each sample, at least 2.5 million paired-end reads containing CDR3 were obtained. Each CDR3 protein is one row after TCRdb ran MiXCR on the 5' RACE reads. The sample includes around 900,000 distinct CDR3 sequences, less than 35% of them seen just once.

Sequencing was carried out using blood. The chain couples TRBV28 to TRBJ2-5; 7 nucleotides agree with TRBD2. The TCR originated in a woman aged 80 or older in good health. The CDR3 spells CASSPAGLGETQYF. In nucleotides, the CDR3 is TGTGCCAGCAGTCCAGCGGGGCTTGGAGAGACCCAGTACTTC.